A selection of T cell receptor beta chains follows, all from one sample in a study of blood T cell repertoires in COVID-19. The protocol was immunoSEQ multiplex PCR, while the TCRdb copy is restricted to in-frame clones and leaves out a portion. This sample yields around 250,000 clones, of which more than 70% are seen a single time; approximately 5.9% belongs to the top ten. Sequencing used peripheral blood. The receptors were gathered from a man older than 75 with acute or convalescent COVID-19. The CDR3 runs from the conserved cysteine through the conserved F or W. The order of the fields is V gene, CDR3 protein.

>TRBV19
CASRPRPNRFTDTQYF
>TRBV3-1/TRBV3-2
CASSQDPMSSLETQYF
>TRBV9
CASSVGLAGAGADTQYF
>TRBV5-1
CASSTGGGTNTEAFF
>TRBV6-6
CASRTGLAGQETQYF
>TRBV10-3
CAISDLIGASAKDTQYF
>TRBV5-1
CASSLGIQGVSEQYF
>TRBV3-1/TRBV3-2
CASSQDLSRTDTQYF
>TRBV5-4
CASSVGGTNEKLFF
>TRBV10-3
CAISGRTSGGFYEQYF
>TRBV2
CASSETWGDQPQHF
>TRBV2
CASSPNSGGAYNEQFF
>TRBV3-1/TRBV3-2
CASSWGAERGNEQFF
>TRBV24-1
CATSDPPALWWYTF
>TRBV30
CACSSCGNKSSYNSPLHF
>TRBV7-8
CASSPRQGALTEAFF
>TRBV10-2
CASSEVGLAGGRVYEQYF
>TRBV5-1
CASSKQGAQGIQYF
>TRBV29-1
CSVAGTGKTDTQYF
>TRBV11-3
CASSLRTGSTGELFF
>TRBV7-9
CASSLDRGISSYNSPLHF
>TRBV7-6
CASSLAGQGGGNEQFF
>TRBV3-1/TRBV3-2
CASSRFVSGEYEQYF
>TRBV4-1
CASSKGLDDQPQHF
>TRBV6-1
CASSEAGQGSYEQYF
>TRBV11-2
CASSLGGLAYNEQFF
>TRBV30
CAWRLMASGSYNEQFF
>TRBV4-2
CASSQDGGPAKNIQYF
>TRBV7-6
CASSRRGGGRVDTQYF
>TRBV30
CAWVKEGSYGYTF
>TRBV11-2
CASSAGHGSSPLHF
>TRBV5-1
CASSVGPGGPGIAIPIYTF
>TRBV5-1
CASSPGLAGEAEQFF
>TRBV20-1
CSASAGAGNTIYF
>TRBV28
CAARTADIYTF
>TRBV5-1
CASSLGASGGTDTQYF
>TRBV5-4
CASSLASGGAGLGTDTQYF
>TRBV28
CASRAELSYNEQFF
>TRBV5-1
CASSLGGQETQYF
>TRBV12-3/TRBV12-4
CASRGGEYQPQHF
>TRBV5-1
CASSLVSGGLDTQYF
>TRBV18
CASSATTGGPNTEAFF
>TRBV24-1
CATSPLAGGGATVRYEQYF
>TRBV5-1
CASSLARLAGGVTTQYF
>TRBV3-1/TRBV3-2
CASSQYGNQPQHF
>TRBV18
CASSKLAASYNEQFF
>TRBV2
CASTQDIYNEQFF